One and the same sample provided the 28 T cell receptor beta chains below, sequenced in a study of blood T cell repertoires in COVID-19. Profiling relied on immunoSEQ multiplex PCR, and the TCRdb table lists in-frame clones only, not all of them. The data hold 75,000 or so clones, with over 80% observed a single time. Material for sequencing was peripheral blood. The receptor source for this set is a man aged 50-59 years with acute or convalescent COVID-19.

This clone appeared a single time. The V call is TRBV7-2, the J call TRBJ1-6, with D possibly TRBD1 on 6 matching bases. The ends were cut back, 5 bases at V and 7 bases at J, with 15 bases in the middle. The CDR3 totals 15 residues. Germline V lookup: CDR1 SGHTA, CDR2 FQGNSA. The CDR3 DNA is TGTGCCAGCAGCACCAATACAGGGACCAATTCACCCCTCCACTTT. It encodes CASSTNTGTNSPLHF.

This clone turned up a few times. V usage is TRBV29-1 and J usage is TRBJ2-1; no clear D. The CDR3 spans 14 residues. Germline CDR1 SQVTM, CDR2 ANQGSEA. V lost 6 bases and J lost 1, with 13 bases in between. CDR3: CSVSDLASYNEQFF. The DNA for the CDR3 is TGCAGCGTCTCTGATCTGGCTTCCTACAATGAGCAGTTCTTC.

This chain uses TRBV11-2 with TRBJ1-1; possibly TRBD1 for D (5 bases). The CDR3 spans 16 residues. Germline CDR1 and CDR2: SGHAT and FQNNGV. Trimming shortened V by 7 bases and J by 2 bases, and 20 bases separated the two germline ends. CDR3 in amino acids: CASTPQAGHVNTEAFF. In DNA form, the CDR3 reads TGTGCCAGCACCCCCCAGGCCGGACACGTAAACACTGAAGCTTTCTTT.

The chain employs TRBV29-1 and TRBJ2-7; 7 nucleotides match TRBD1. This CDR3 spans 14 amino acids. The V gene end was trimmed by 6 bases and the J gene end by 1 base; junction bases not matched to a gene: 9. Germline-derived CDR1 and CDR2 are SQVTM and ANQGSEA. The CDR3 spells CSVARTGLSYEQYF. As DNA, the CDR3 is TGCAGCGTAGCCCGGACAGGACTTTCCTACGAGCAGTACTTC.

V usage is TRBV11-3 and J usage is TRBJ2-7; 11 bases align to TRBD1. This CDR3 has 16 amino acids. Germline V CDR1 and CDR2: SGHNT, YENEEA. The ends lost 0 bases at V and 1 base at J; junction bases unmatched: 2. CDR3 loop: CASSLDGTGGSYEQYF. CDR3 DNA: TGTGCCAGCAGCTTAGACGGGACAGGGGGGTCCTACGAGCAGTACTTC.

About this clone itself: It is unclear where the CDR3 begins or ends on the DNA, so no DNA is shown, and the CDR3 is as TCRdb lists it. The V gene is TRBV12-3 or TRBV12-4, the J gene TRBJ2-1; the D call in the table, TRBD1, was not verified against the DNA. A total of 11 residues make up the CDR3, ends included. CDR3 loop: CASSFGQGTIF.

The chain has TRBV5-1 and TRBJ1-2, with 8 positions matching TRBD1. The V gene end was trimmed by 4 bases and the J gene end by 8 bases; junction bases not matched to a gene: 13. The germline gives CDR1 SGHRS, CDR2 YFSETQ. CDR3 size: 15 residues. The CDR3 DNA sequence: TGCGCCAGCAGCACCGGACAGGGTAATTTGGAGGGCTACACCTTC. Residues: CASSTGQGNLEGYTF.

V usage is TRBV19 and J usage is TRBJ2-1, with 7 bases aligning to TRBD1. Germline V gene lookup returns CDR1 LNHDA and CDR2 SQIVND (reference sequence). The CDR3 length is 13 residues. V was pared by 5 bases and J by 10 bases, with 8 bases of the junction left unmatched. CDR3 sequence: CASSGARTGEQFF. CDR3 in DNA: TGTGCCAGTAGTGGGGCTCGGACAGGAGAGCAGTTCTTC.

The genes are TRBV30 and TRBJ1-2; TRBD1 is a possible D gene (5 bases). CDR3 length equals 12 residues. The V gene lost 3 bases and the J gene lost 8 bases, with 13 bases spanning the gap. Germline-derived CDR1 and CDR2 are GTSNPN and SVGIG (reference sequence). Written as DNA, the CDR3 is TGTGCCTGGAGAGGGGAAGGAGCGGGCTACACCTTC. Translation: CAWRGEGAGYTF.

The rearrangement joins TRBV9 to TRBJ2-3; 10 bases fit TRBD1. There are 14 residues in the CDR3. J gave up 5 bases and V 3 bases, and 3 bases lay outside the gene matches. Germline CDR1 and CDR2: SGDLS and YYNGEE. CDR3 sequence (DNA): TGTGCCAGCAGCGCAGGGACAGGGGTAGATACGCAGTATTTT. This encodes CASSAGTGVDTQYF.

The chain is built from TRBV4-1 and TRBJ1-2; D is ambiguous. This CDR3 has 14 amino acids. CDR1 is MGHRA and CDR2 is YSYEKL in the germline V gene. Deletions cut 2 bases from V and 0 bases from J, with 7 bases between. The CDR3 reads CASSQSSANYGYTF. CDR3 DNA sequence: TGCGCCAGCAGCCAATCGTCGGCTAACTATGGCTACACCTTC.

This chain joins TRBV28 and TRBJ2-7; 9 nucleotides line up with TRBD1. Germline-derived CDR1 and CDR2 are MDHEN and SYDVKM. The CDR3 consists of 14 residues. With V trimmed by 6 bases and J by 5 bases, 8 bases remained unmatched. CDR3 DNA: TGTGCCAGCAGCCCGGGACAGGGATTGAACGAGCAGTACTTC. Amino acid sequence: CASSPGQGLNEQYF.

This clone occurred once. The chain joins TRBV3-1 (or the pseudogene TRBV3-2) to TRBJ2-2; TRBD2 matches at 9 bases. This CDR3 contains 16 residues. The germline V gene has CDR1 LGHDT and CDR2 YNNKEL (reference sequence). The V gene end was trimmed by 6 bases and the J gene end by 2 bases; junction bases not matched to a gene: 7. Written as DNA, the CDR3 is TGTGCCAGCAGGCCCATAGCGGGAGTCAACACCGGGGAGCTGTTTTTT. Its translation is CASRPIAGVNTGELFF.

The chain combines TRBV7-2 with TRBJ2-2, with TRBD1 as a possible D gene (5 bases). The CDR3 length is 14 residues. The V gene's germline CDR1 is SGHTA and CDR2 FQGNSA. Trimming removed 4 bases from V and 6 bases from J, with 12 bases in between. CDR3 region: CASSSNQGPGELFF. The CDR3 DNA is TGTGCCAGCAGCTCAAACCAGGGTCCCGGGGAGCTGTTTTTT. The full variable domain, its missing parts supplied by reference TRBV7-2 and TRBJ2-2, is GAGVSQSPSNKVTEKGKDVELRCDPISGHTALYWYRQSLGQGLEFLIYFQGNSAPDKSGLPSDRFSAERTGGSVSTLTIQRTQQEDSAVYLCASSSNQGPGELFFGEGSRLTVL.

This chain connects TRBV24-1 to TRBJ2-1; D is possibly TRBD1 (6 bases). Germline V gene data show CDR1 as KGHDR and CDR2 as SFDVKD. V lost 3 bases to trimming and J lost 0 bases, with 26 bases between them. CDR3 length: 21 amino acids. This chain's CDR3 is CATSDLSSSRTEESSYNEQFF. CDR3 nucleotide sequence: TGTGCCACCAGTGATCTCTCCTCCTCGAGGACAGAGGAGAGCTCCTACAATGAGCAGTTCTTC.

The chain has TRBV7-9 and TRBJ2-7; 13 bases match TRBD2. The V segment lost 2 bases and the J segment 2 bases; nucleotides outside the gene matches: 0. CDR1 is SEHNR, CDR2 FQNEAQ, per germline (reference sequence). This CDR3 spans 15 amino acids. Here the CDR3 reads CASSLTSGRAYEQYF. CDR3 nucleotides: TGTGCCAGCAGCTTAACTAGCGGGAGGGCCTACGAGCAGTACTTC.

This chain joins TRBV7-9 and TRBJ2-1; 10 nucleotides line up with TRBD2. CDR3 length: 16 amino acids. V lost 5 bases to trimming and J lost 7 bases; unmatched junction nucleotides: 11. CDR1 is SEHNR and CDR2 is FQNEAQ in the germline V gene (reference sequence). Here the CDR3 DNA reads TGTGCCAGCAGCCCTCCACTAGCGGGGCAAAGGAATGAGCAGTTCTTC. Translation gives CASSPPLAGQRNEQFF.

This clone was detected only a few times. The V gene is TRBV13, the J gene TRBJ2-3; D is ambiguous. CDR3 length: 13 residues. CDR1 and CDR2 (germline): PRHDT, FYEKMQ (reference sequence). With 5 bases removed from V and 1 base from J, the gap between germline ends came to 7 bases. CDR3 sequence reads: CASSGEGTDTQYF. The DNA of the CDR3 is TGTGCCAGCAGCGGAGAGGGCACAGATACGCAGTATTTT.

This chain uses TRBV28 with TRBJ1-3; D gene ambiguous. Trimming stripped 8 bases from V and 6 bases from J, with 8 bases between. This CDR3 has 11 residues. Germline values: CDR1 MDHEN, CDR2 SYDVKM. The CDR3 loop is CASRESNTIYF. The CDR3, as DNA: TGTGCCAGCCGGGAGTCAAACACCATATATTTT.

The rearrangement uses TRBV18 and TRBJ1-4, with a weak D call TRBD1 (5 bases). This CDR3 spans 15 amino acids. The V end lost 3 bases, the J end lost 5 bases, and 13 bases lay between the germline ends. Germline-derived CDR1 and CDR2 are KGHSH and LQKENI. The CDR3 reads CASSPGLGFNEKLFF. The CDR3 DNA sequence: TGTGCCAGCTCACCGGGGCTTGGTTTCAATGAAAAACTGTTTTTT.

The chain carries TRBV7-8 and TRBJ2-2; TRBD2 aligns across 7 bases. This CDR3 has 15 residues. The trim removed 0 bases at V and 5 bases at J, leaving 3 bases unmatched. Germline V gene sequence: CDR1 SGHVS, CDR2 FQNEAQ. CDR3 in amino acids: CASSLAGGRTGELFF. The CDR3 coding sequence is TGTGCCAGCAGCTTAGCGGGAGGGAGGACCGGGGAGCTGTTTTTT.

This chain links TRBV10-3 with TRBJ2-7; TRBD2 matches at 11 bases. Trimming at V came to 0 bases and at J to 5 bases, leaving 9 bases not matched to a gene. Per germline, CDR1 ENHRY and CDR2 SYGVKD. CDR3 size: 17 residues. DNA of the CDR3: TGTGCCATCAGTGAGTCGATATTACTAGCGGGAGACAACGAGCAGTACTTC. Its protein is CAISESILLAGDNEQYF.

This clone was detected only a few times. This chain uses TRBV6-5 with TRBJ1-2; weak D call: TRBD1 (6 bases). Germline CDR1 reads MNHEY; CDR2 reads SVGAGI. V lost 6 bases to trimming and J lost 1 base, with 12 bases between them. CDR3 length equals 14 residues. CDR3 residues: CASRDSYNNYGYTF. The DNA for the CDR3 is TGTGCCAGCAGGGACAGCTACAATAACTATGGCTACACCTTC.

The CDR3 DNA is TGTGCCAGCAGTACTAACCACTACGAGCAGTACTTC. It translates to CASSTNHYEQYF. The chain recombines TRBV12-3 or TRBV12-4 with TRBJ2-7; the D is unclear. V was pared by 5 bases and J by 3 bases, with 8 bases between. The CDR3 consists of 12 residues.

The gene calls are TRBV7-3 and TRBJ1-1; 10 bases match TRBD1. CDR3 length equals 14 residues. In germline, CDR1 is SGHTA, CDR2 FQGTGA. V gave up 4 bases and J gave up 6 bases; unmatched junction bases: 5. CDR3 in amino acids: CASSSGTGAAEAFF. The CDR3 DNA reads as TGTGCCAGCAGCTCCGGGACAGGGGCGGCTGAAGCTTTCTTT.

In this sample, this clone turned up a few times. The V and J genes are TRBV29-1 and TRBJ2-7; 7 bases map to TRBD2. CDR3 length equals 13 residues. V was pared by 1 base and J by 2 bases, with 2 bases of the junction left unmatched. Germline lookup yields CDR1 SQVTM and CDR2 ANQGSEA. The CDR3 loop is CSVEAGGPYEQYF. CDR3 coding DNA: TGCAGCGTTGAAGCGGGAGGACCCTACGAGCAGTACTTC.

The chain couples TRBV6-5 to TRBJ2-1, with D possibly TRBD2 on 6 matching bases. Trimming took 7 bases from V and 7 from J, leaving 17 bases between them. This CDR3 is built from 14 residues. Per germline, CDR1 MNHEY and CDR2 SVGAGI. CDR3 in DNA: TGTGCCAGCACACCGAGACTAGGGAGGAATGAGCAGTTCTTC. Translating gives CASTPRLGRNEQFF.

The chain combines TRBV5-5 with TRBJ1-1; TRBD1 is a possible D gene (6 bases). CDR3 length: 15 amino acids. Germline V lookup: CDR1 SGHKS, CDR2 YYEKEE (reference sequence). V lost 7 bases and J 0 bases, leaving 16 bases between the germline ends. The CDR3 spells CASGSRDIMNTEAFF. CDR3 bases: TGTGCCAGCGGAAGCCGGGACATAATGAACACTGAAGCTTTCTTT. Filled out from reference TRBV5-5 and TRBJ1-1, the complete variable domain reads DAGVTQSPTHLIKTRGQQVTLRCSPISGHKSVSWYQQVLGQGPQFIFQYYEKEERGRGNFPDRFSARQFPNYSSELNVNALLLGDSALYLCASGSRDIMNTEAFFGQGTRLTVV.